This TCR beta chain was identified in a study of CD8+ T cells in alopecia areata. Researchers picked out CD4+ and CD8+ T cells from PBMCs by sorting. Comments on this clone: What it binds is unknown.

Study-level findings and limits: Against the mouse data, patients shared TCRs less clearly, possibly for HLA reasons. Lesional tissue from the scalp (especially in alopecia totalis/universalis) showed higher clonality than normal scalp. When scalp samples are sequenced, resident alphabeta T cells of normal skin are also captured.

Sequencing used cDNA as its template, made by extracting RNA and reverse transcribing it. This table comes from immunoSEQ multiplex PCR, and its TCRdb copy is limited to in-frame clones, with some not included. This sample carries 120,000 or so clones, roughly 69% of them seen once, and the ten largest clones take about 3%. This TCR was recovered from a human donor in good health. Sequencing was done on a sample of CD4+ T cells sorted from blood.

The CDR3 DNA reads as TGTGCCAGCTCACCAAAAATCTCGGGACAGTCCTACGAGCAGTACTTC. This codes for CASSPKISGQSYEQYF. V gene TRBV18 combines with J gene TRBJ2-7; 7 bases align to TRBD1. Germline V CDR1 and CDR2: KGHSH, LQKENI. J was trimmed by 1 base and V by 2 bases; bases with no gene match: 8. This CDR3 region has 16 residues.